Following are 2 T cell receptor beta chains from one sample sequenced in a study of graft-versus-host responses after intestinal transplantation. Generated by immunoSEQ multiplex PCR, the TCRdb table keeps only in-frame clones and is missing some. The sample comprises approximately 90,000 clones, roughly 80% of which are singletons, and approximately 0.88% rests with the top ten. No antigen has been assigned to these receptors. Sequenced here: unstimulated CD4+ T cells sorted from spleen or lymph node cells, sampled before intestinal transplant. These receptors originate from a human donor who received an intestinal transplant.

The genes are TRBV30 and TRBJ2-1, with 7 bases lining up with TRBD2. Germline V lookup: CDR1 GTSNPN, CDR2 SVGIG (reference sequence). The CDR3 runs to 16 residues. V lost 0 bases and J lost 0; bases outside the gene matches: 5. The CDR3 here is CAWSVFGGGSYNEQFF. For the CDR3, the DNA is TGTGCCTGGAGTGTTTTTGGCGGGGGCTCCTACAATGAGCAGTTCTTC.

The CDR3 DNA follows: TGTGCCAGCAGTGCACAACTAAACTCCTACGAGCAGTACTTC. Encoded protein: CASSAQLNSYEQYF. The gene calls are TRBV2 and TRBJ2-7, with no clear D. This CDR3 is 14 amino acids long. The V gene lost 4 bases and the J gene lost 0 bases, with 10 bases spanning the gap. CDR1 is SNHLY, CDR2 FYNNEI, per germline.